This is a list of T cell receptor beta chains from one sample in a study of cytomegalovirus exposure and HLA in healthy donors. Libraries were prepared by immunoSEQ multiplex PCR; TCRdb keeps only in-frame clonotypes and omits some of them. The table lists around 190,000 clones, approximately 80% of them singletons. The sample consisted of PBMCs. Every receptor here comes from a woman aged 25 to 39 in good health and CMV-seropositive. The CDR3 runs from the conserved cysteine through the conserved F or W. D genes are given only for firm matches. Clone size appears in some rows only: once, few, many, or a class for an expanded clone.

D	length	size	V	J	CDR3	DNA
-	16	-	TRBV28	TRBJ1-1	CASSLYPHDREAEAFF	TGTGCCAGCAGTTTATACCCCCACGACAGAGAGGCTGAAGCTTTCTTT
TRBD1	15	-	TRBV6-5	TRBJ2-7	CASSVRGLENREQYF	TGTGCCAGCAGTGTTAGGGGGCTGGAAAACCGCGAGCAGTACTTC
TRBD1	16	few	TRBV4-3	TRBJ1-2	CASSQEGGQGNYGYTF	TGCGCCAGCAGCCAAGAAGGAGGACAGGGCAACTATGGCTACACCTTC
TRBD1	18	-	TRBV5-6	TRBJ1-6	CASSLGVGTGEYNSPLHF	TGTGCCAGCAGCTTGGGTGTCGGGACAGGGGAGTATAATTCACCCCTCCACTTT
-	15	-	TRBV28	TRBJ1-3	CASSWRGGFGNTIYF	TGTGCCAGCAGTTGGCGGGGGGGGTTTGGAAACACCATATATTTT
-	16	-	TRBV6-5	TRBJ1-1	CASSYRGSDPNTEAFF	TGTGCCAGCAGTTACAGGGGCAGCGATCCGAACACTGAAGCTTTCTTT
TRBD2	15	once	TRBV28	TRBJ2-3	CASSLLAGGADTQYF	TGTGCCAGCAGCCTACTAGCGGGGGGGGCAGATACGCAGTATTTT
-	15	-	TRBV28	TRBJ2-5	CASSLGLASLETQYF	TGTGCCAGCAGTTTAGGGCTAGCATCACTAGAGACCCAGTACTTC
-	11	-	TRBV6-6	TRBJ2-1	CASSSGGEQFF	TGTGCCAGCAGTTCGGGTGGTGAGCAGTTCTTC
TRBD1	16	-	TRBV28	TRBJ1-6	CASSFATGALDSPLHF	TGTGCCAGCAGTTTTGCGACAGGGGCCTTGGATTCACCCCTCCACTTT
-	16	-	TRBV6-5	TRBJ1-1	CASSYRTRAMNTEAFF	TGTGCCAGCAGTTACCGGACGAGGGCTATGAACACTGAAGCTTTCTTT
TRBD2	16	few	TRBV5-1	TRBJ2-1	CASSPMIAGGRDEQFF	TGCGCCAGCAGCCCCATGATAGCGGGGGGGCGGGATGAGCAGTTCTTC
TRBD2	13	once	TRBV19	TRBJ2-7	CATASGRGYEQYF	TGTGCCACCGCTAGCGGGAGGGGATACGAGCAGTACTTC
TRBD2	15	-	TRBV5-1	TRBJ2-7	CASSLAPGLSYEQYF	TGCGCCAGCAGCTTGGCCCCGGGACTATCATACGAGCAGTACTTC
TRBD2	14	-	TRBV5-1	TRBJ2-5	CASTPGGRKETQYF	TGCGCCAGCACTCCGGGAGGGAGGAAAGAGACCCAGTACTTC
-	15	-	TRBV5-1	TRBJ2-2	CASSLKQGNTGELFF	TGCGCCAGCAGCTTGAAACAGGGAAACACCGGGGAGCTGTTTTTT
-	16	-	TRBV18	TRBJ1-1	CASSPRPGRGDTEAFF	TGTGCCAGCTCACCACGCCCCGGGAGAGGAGACACTGAAGCTTTCTTT
-	14	-	TRBV6-1	TRBJ1-5	CASSAPGDNQPQHF	TGTGCCAGCAGCGCCCCAGGGGACAATCAGCCCCAGCATTTT
TRBD1	16	-	TRBV5-1	TRBJ1-1	CASSLNPDRGGTEAFF	TGCGCCAGCAGCTTAAACCCTGACAGGGGGGGCACTGAAGCTTTCTTT
TRBD1	15	-	TRBV2	TRBJ1-6	CASSGQGVYNSPLHF	TGTGCCAGCAGTGGGCAGGGGGTTTATAATTCACCCCTCCACTTT
TRBD1	14	-	TRBV27	TRBJ2-7	CASSFRQGAHEQYF	TGTGCCAGCAGTTTCAGGCAGGGGGCTCACGAGCAGTACTTC
TRBD1	15	few	TRBV6-5	TRBJ1-5	CASSRDRGSNQPQHF	TGTGCCAGCAGCCGGGACAGGGGGAGCAATCAGCCCCAGCATTTT
-	18	few	TRBV5-1	TRBJ2-1	CASSATRIGDSSYNEQFF	TGCGCCAGCAGCGCCACCCGAATAGGAGACAGCTCCTACAATGAGCAGTTCTTC
-	14	-	TRBV4-1	TRBJ2-7	CASSITALDYEQYF	TGCGCCAGCAGCATTACAGCCCTCGACTACGAGCAGTACTTC
-	15	few	TRBV7-9	TRBJ2-5	CASSLPLTVQETQYF	TGTGCCAGCAGCTTACCCTTGACAGTTCAAGAGACCCAGTACTTC
TRBD2	15	-	TRBV6-1	TRBJ2-5	CASREAGGRQETQYF	TGTGCCAGCAGGGAAGCGGGAGGCCGCCAAGAGACCCAGTACTTC
-	16	once	TRBV27	TRBJ2-7	CASSFQGRSPPYEQYF	TGTGCCAGCAGTTTCCAGGGTAGGTCTCCTCCTTACGAGCAGTACTTC
-	13	-	TRBV11-3	TRBJ1-4	CASNGQRGEKLFF	TGTGCCAGCAATGGACAGAGAGGAGAAAAACTGTTTTTT
-	13	-	TRBV9	TRBJ1-1	CASSPTFGSEAFF	TGTGCCAGCAGCCCGACCTTCGGGAGTGAAGCTTTCTTT
TRBD1	15	-	TRBV5-4	TRBJ1-1	CASSLSVTGGTEAFF	TGTGCCAGCAGCTTGAGTGTGACAGGGGGCACTGAAGCTTTCTTT
TRBD1	14	-	TRBV9	TRBJ2-7	CASSVGQGQYEQYF	TGTGCCAGCAGCGTTGGACAGGGGCAGTACGAGCAGTACTTC
TRBD2	17	-	TRBV27	TRBJ2-7	CASSSGLAGGPVHEQYF	TGTGCCAGCAGTTCGGGACTAGCGGGAGGGCCGGTCCACGAGCAGTACTTC
TRBD2	14	-	TRBV29-1	TRBJ2-7	CSVQRNSGGYEQYF	TGCAGCGTTCAACGTAATAGCGGGGGATACGAGCAGTACTTC
-	16	once	TRBV14	TRBJ1-6	CASSRALPGYNSPLHF	TGTGCCAGCAGCCGGGCCCTTCCAGGCTATAATTCACCCCTCCACTTT
TRBD1	16	-	TRBV6-6	TRBJ1-6	CASSYSGQGYNSPLHF	TGTGCCAGCAGTTACTCTGGACAGGGGTATAATTCACCCCTCCACTTT
-	15	-	TRBV6-1	TRBJ1-5	CASSEYGQPNQPQHF	TGTGCCAGCAGTGAATATGGACAGCCCAATCAGCCCCAGCATTTT
-	12	-	TRBV25-1	TRBJ2-5	CASSEGADTQYF	TGTGCCAGCAGTGAAGGAGCGGATACCCAGTACTTC
-	13	once	TRBV2	TRBJ1-2	CASSEAPGNGYTF	TGTGCCAGCAGTGAAGCTCCAGGGAATGGCTACACCTTC
TRBD1	22	-	TRBV5-1	TRBJ1-3	CASSLEFSFRTGPRSSGNTIYF	TGCGCCAGCAGCTTGGAGTTTTCGTTTAGGACAGGGCCGAGGTCCTCTGGAAACACCATATATTTT
-	17	once	TRBV11-3	TRBJ1-1	CASSLTVGGALNTEAFF	TGTGCCAGCAGCTTGACAGTCGGGGGGGCTCTGAACACTGAAGCTTTCTTT
TRBD1	14	-	TRBV6-4	TRBJ1-1	CASSAQGGYTEAFF	TGTGCCAGCAGTGCACAGGGGGGCTACACTGAAGCTTTCTTT
TRBD2	17	-	TRBV4-1	TRBJ2-2	CASSPQTSGGDPGELFF	TGCGCCAGCAGCCCCCAAACTAGCGGGGGGGACCCCGGGGAGCTGTTTTTT
-	15	few	TRBV9	TRBJ2-1	CASSPSSVSYNEQFF	TGTGCCAGCAGCCCTAGTAGCGTCTCCTACAATGAGCAGTTCTTC
TRBD1	15	-	TRBV28	TRBJ2-3	CASSQLTGDRDTQYF	TGTGCCAGCAGTCAACTCACAGGGGACCGGGACACGCAGTATTTT